Following are 20 T cell receptor beta chains from one sample sequenced in a study of T cells in Graves' hyperthyroidism and ophthalmopathy. Amplified TCR beta CDR3 regions came from RNA transcripts. The TCR CDR3 first-round RT-PCR relied on the HTBI primer set. MiXCR, applied by TCRdb to the multiplex PCR reads, yields one record per CDR3 protein. The profile shows roughly 380,000 distinct CDR3 sequences, about a sixth of them singletons. What was sequenced was blood. The receptors here all came from a woman aged 40 to 50 with Graves' ophthalmopathy.

This clonotype was seen many times. The chain recombines TRBV6-1 with TRBJ2-2, with a tentative D call TRBD2 (5 bases). Germline V gives CDR1 MNHNS, CDR2 SASEGT. The length of the CDR3 is 14 residues. V was shortened by 4 bases and J by 6 bases, with 12 bases between the two germline ends. The CDR3 sequence is CASSAGKSAGELFF. The DNA for the CDR3 is TGTGCCAGCAGTGCGGGAAAGAGCGCCGGGGAGCTGTTTTTT.

This clonotype was recorded many times. The V gene is TRBV5-1, the J gene TRBJ2-7; TRBD2 matches 15 bases. This CDR3 region has 17 residues. Germline loops: CDR1 SGHRS, CDR2 YFSETQ. V lost 4 bases to trimming and J lost 2 bases; unmatched junction nucleotides: 7. As DNA, the CDR3 is TGCGCCAGCAGCCGCGGGACTAGCGGGAGGATTCCCTACGAGCAGTACTTC. This gives the protein CASSRGTSGRIPYEQYF.

This clonotype was detected many times. The V gene is TRBV12-3 or TRBV12-4, the J gene TRBJ2-7, with D possibly called TRBD1 or TRBD2 (6 bases each). The V end lost 6 bases, the J end lost 3 bases, and 21 bases lay between the germline ends. CDR3 length: 16 residues. In DNA, the CDR3 is TGTGCCAGCAGCAGACGGAGGGCCCTGGACAGCTACGAGCAGTACTTC. Translation: CASSRRRALDSYEQYF.

This clonotype was seen at least ten times. The chain is built from TRBV30 and TRBJ2-7; no reliable D call. CDR3 length: 15 residues. CDR1 is GTSNPN and CDR2 is SVGIG in the germline V gene (reference sequence). With 0 bases removed from V and 4 bases from J, the gap between germline ends came to 16 bases. CDR3 protein: CAWSVRSARLYEQYF. CDR3 DNA: TGTGCCTGGAGTGTTCGGAGTGCGCGATTATACGAGCAGTACTTC.

The table lists this clonotype with many counts. The chain has TRBV4-3 and TRBJ1-5; D is undetermined. This CDR3 has 15 amino acids. CDR1 is LGHNA, CDR2 YSLEER, per germline. The V end was cut by 0 bases, the J end by 6 bases, with 12 bases between. CDR3 residues: CASSQDWGIGQPQHF. The CDR3 DNA is TGCGCCAGCAGCCAAGATTGGGGTATTGGTCAGCCCCAGCATTTT.

This clonotype was recorded many times. V and J are TRBV6-2 or TRBV6-3 and TRBJ2-2; the match to TRBD2 covers 7 bases. With V trimmed by 0 bases and J by 0 bases, 10 bases remained unmatched. The CDR3 covers 19 residues. Germline assignment: CDR1 MNHEY and CDR2 SVGEGT. In DNA, the CDR3 is TGTGCCAGCAGTTACTCAGGGGTAACGGGAGGCGCGAACACCGGGGAGCTGTTTTTT. Encoded protein: CASSYSGVTGGANTGELFF.

This clonotype was found many times. V usage is TRBV28 and J usage is TRBJ2-7, with TRBD2 matching over 7 bases. Germline loops: CDR1 MDHEN, CDR2 SYDVKM. The CDR3 covers 14 residues. J gave up 2 bases and V 7 bases, and 8 bases lay outside the gene matches. CDR3 in DNA: TGTGCCAGCATCAAAACCGGGAGGCCCTACGAGCAGTACTTC. This translates into CASIKTGRPYEQYF.

The sample holds many counts of this clonotype. The chain is built from TRBV19 and TRBJ1-1; D not certain. CDR3 length: 13 amino acids. Germline V CDR1 and CDR2: LNHDA, SQIVND (reference sequence). V lost 3 bases and J 10 bases, leaving 15 bases between the germline ends. CDR3 DNA: TGTGCCAGTAGTATCTCGCGAAGGTTGGGAGCTTTCTTT. Residues: CASSISRRLGAFF.

This clonotype was observed at least ten times. V usage is TRBV28 and J usage is TRBJ1-4; D unclear. Trimming stripped 5 bases from V and 3 bases from J, with 10 bases between. This CDR3 has 14 residues. The germline gives CDR1 MDHEN, CDR2 SYDVKM. The CDR3: CASSPGIANEKLFF. The CDR3 bases are TGTGCCAGCAGTCCCGGTATTGCTAATGAAAAACTGTTTTTT.

This chain uses TRBV6-5 with TRBJ2-5; possible D gene TRBD1, 6 bases. Deletions cut 4 bases from V and 1 base from J, with 13 bases between. The CDR3 extends over 15 amino acids. Germline values: CDR1 MNHEY, CDR2 SVGAGI. In DNA, the CDR3 is TGTGCCAGCAGTTTCCCCGGGACAACCCAAGAGACCCAGTACTTC. Translated: CASSFPGTTQETQYF.

V is TRBV6-1 and J is TRBJ2-2, with 7 bases identical to TRBD1. Germline CDR1 is MNHNS and CDR2 is SASEGT. The CDR3 sequence is 15 residues long. The J segment lost 5 bases and the V segment lost 6 bases, leaving 9 bases of the junction unmatched. The CDR3 is CASRSDRDWTGELFF. CDR3 DNA: TGTGCCAGCAGATCAGACAGGGATTGGACCGGGGAGCTGTTTTTT.

This clonotype was recorded at least ten times. The DNA of the CDR3 is TGTGCCAGCACCTCCCAGGTGGCGAATTACGAGCAGTACTTC. Protein: CASTSQVANYEQYF. The chain employs TRBV11-2 and TRBJ2-7; unclear D gene. The CDR3 sequence is 14 residues long. V gave up 7 bases and J gave up 4 bases, with 17 bases separating them. Germline V gene lookup returns CDR1 SGHAT and CDR2 FQNNGV.

The sample holds many counts of this clonotype. This chain joins TRBV20-1 and TRBJ2-7; the D is unclear. Germline V gives CDR1 DFQATT, CDR2 SNEGSKA (reference sequence). The CDR3 is 13 amino acids. The V and J ends lost 6 bases and 1 base respectively, with 13 bases between them. CDR3 protein: CSAFTGSSYEQYF. DNA for the CDR3: TGCAGTGCGTTTACCGGGTCATCCTACGAGCAGTACTTC.

About this clonotype itself: A much more abundant neighbour one base away suggests this may be a read error. V gene TRBV27 combines with J gene TRBJ2-7; D is possibly TRBD1 (6 bases). CDR3 size: 14 residues. Per germline, CDR1 MNHEY and CDR2 SMNVEV (reference sequence). With 4 bases removed from V and 2 bases from J, the gap between germline ends came to 12 bases. CDR3 sequence (DNA): TGTGCCAGCAGTTATGTGAAGGGGGCCTACGAGCAGTACTTC. Its protein product is CASSYVKGAYEQYF.

The V call is TRBV11-2, the J call TRBJ2-2; 8 bases fit TRBD2. The germline V gene has CDR1 SGHAT and CDR2 FQNNGV. CDR3 length: 16 amino acids. V gave up 5 bases and J gave up 0 bases; unmatched junction bases: 5. CDR3 loop: CASSLIAGTNTGELFF. The CDR3 DNA reads TGTGCCAGCAGCCTCATAGCGGGGACGAACACCGGGGAGCTGTTTTTT.

Remarks on this clonotype: The junction departs from the called germline gene at one end, perhaps through a read error. The V gene is TRBV20-1, the J gene TRBJ2-7, with 9 bases matching TRBD2. The CDR3 is 12 amino acids. Looked up from germline, CDR1 is DFQATT and CDR2 is SNEGSKA (reference sequence). CDR3 sequence: CSAKGTSSERYF. The CDR3 nucleotides read TGCAGTGCCAAAGGGACTAGCAGCGAGCGGTACTTC.

At least ten counts were recorded for this clonotype. The chain uses TRBV29-1 and TRBJ2-7; TRBD2 is a possible D gene (5 bases). The germline CDR1 and CDR2 sequences are SQVTM and ANQGSEA. Trimming took off 2 bases at V and 5 bases at J, with 13 bases between the two ends. The CDR3 loop spans 13 amino acids. This CDR3 reads CSVEKLESDEQYF. The DNA of the CDR3 is TGCAGCGTTGAAAAACTAGAGAGTGACGAGCAGTACTTC.

This clonotype was detected once. The J gene is TRBJ2-2, the V gene TRBV12-5; D is ambiguous. The germline CDR1 and CDR2 sequences are LGHNT and FRNRAP. Deletions cut 2 bases from V and 5 bases from J, with 3 bases between. This CDR3 contains 12 residues. CDR3 DNA: TGTGCTAGTGGTTTGCCGACCGGGGAGCTGTTTTTT. Protein product: CASGLPTGELFF.

This clonotype was picked up many times. The chain joins TRBV6-2 or TRBV6-3 to TRBJ2-7; D gene unclear. Deletions cut 0 bases from V and 7 bases from J, with 13 bases between. The CDR3 contains 14 residues. CDR1 and CDR2 (germline): MNHEY, SVGEGT. The CDR3 DNA reads TGTGCCAGCAGTTACTCTGGCGGAGCTGGAGAGCAGTACTTC. Protein product: CASSYSGGAGEQYF.

The V and J genes are TRBV28 and TRBJ1-1, with D possibly matching TRBD1 (6 bases). CDR1 MDHEN and CDR2 SYDVKM come from the germline V gene. Trimming removed 6 bases at V and 0 bases at J, with 11 bases between. The CDR3 spans 14 residues. In nucleotides, the CDR3 is TGTGCCAGCAGGGAACAGGGAATGAACACTGAAGCTTTCTTT. Its translation: CASREQGMNTEAFF. The full variable domain, with the rest looked up from reference TRBV28 and TRBJ1-1, is DVKVTQSSRYLVKRTGEKVFLECVQDMDHENMFWYRQDPGLGLRLIYFSYDVKMKEKGDIPEGYSVSREKKERFSLILESASTNQTSMYLCASREQGMNTEAFFGQGTRLTVV.